The 21 T cell receptor beta chains below all came from one sample that was sequenced in a study of T cell changes during pregnancy in multiple sclerosis. TCRdb's table, derived via immunoSEQ multiplex PCR, lists solely in-frame clones and lacks some. The table records approximately 53,000 clones, about nine tenths of them present only once. The sample in question was CD4+ T cells from peripheral blood mononuclear cells, obtained after pregnancy. Source of these receptors: a female donor in good health, enrolled as a control in a pregnancy study.

V gene TRBV27 combines with J gene TRBJ1-1; 8 bases agree with TRBD1. CDR1 and CDR2 from the germline V gene are MNHEY and SMNVEV (reference sequence). The V segment lost 3 bases and the J segment 3 bases; nucleotides outside the gene matches: 3. The length of the CDR3 is 14 residues. In DNA, the CDR3 is TGTGCCAGCAGTTTTGGGACAGGCTACACTGAAGCTTTCTTT. Its translation is CASSFGTGYTEAFF.

The rearrangement uses TRBV11-2 and TRBJ1-5; 7 bases line up with TRBD1. Per the germline V gene, CDR1 is SGHAT and CDR2 is FQNNGV. CDR3 length equals 15 residues. The junction had 8 bases not matched to a gene; V was cut back by 5 bases and J by 4 bases. The CDR3 nucleotides are TGTGCCAGCAGCACGTCGGGACAGAATAATCAGCCCCAGCATTTT. It translates to CASSTSGQNNQPQHF.

The chain is built from TRBV2 and TRBJ2-2, with D tentatively TRBD2 (5 bases). The V end lost 6 bases, the J end lost 4 bases, and 15 bases lay between the germline ends. Germline CDR1 and CDR2: SNHLY and FYNNEI. CDR3 size: 15 residues. CDR3 region: CASRARLARTGELFF. CDR3 nucleotide sequence: TGTGCCAGCAGGGCAAGGCTAGCTCGCACCGGGGAGCTGTTTTTT.

The chain combines TRBV15 with TRBJ1-5; 11 nucleotides match TRBD1. The germline V gene encodes CDR1 LNHNV and CDR2 YYDKDF (reference sequence). V dropped 0 bases and J dropped 7; count of bases not matched to a gene: 2. The CDR3 is 15 residues long. In nucleotides, the CDR3 is TGTGCCACCAGCAGAGAGGGACAGGGGGGACAGCCCCAGCATTTT. Its translation is CATSREGQGGQPQHF. The entire variable domain, with the rest obtained from reference TRBV15 and TRBJ1-5, is as follows: DAMVIQNPRYQVTQFGKPVTLSCSQTLNHNVMYWYQQKSSQAPKLLFHYYDKDFNNEADTPDNFQSRRPNTSFCFLDIRSPGLGDTAMYLCATSREGQGGQPQHFGDGTRLSIL.

This clone appeared once. V gene TRBV28 combines with J gene TRBJ1-2, with 9 nucleotides matching TRBD1. Germline CDR1 MDHEN, CDR2 SYDVKM. V trimming: 6 bases; J trimming: 7 bases; junction bases outside the gene matches: 9. The CDR3 extends over 14 amino acids. The CDR3 sequence is CASRNRGRSIGYTF. The CDR3, as DNA: TGTGCCAGCAGGAACAGGGGGCGATCAATTGGCTACACCTTC.

This chain joins TRBV4-2 and TRBJ2-1; tentatively, D is TRBD2 (6 bases). CDR1 is LGHNA, CDR2 YNFKEQ, per germline. The CDR3 totals 15 residues. Trimming cost V 1 base and J 10 bases, with 17 bases left between them. CDR3 amino acids: CASSQGLVSRGEQFF. As DNA, the CDR3 is TGTGCCAGCAGCCAAGGACTAGTATCCCGAGGGGAGCAGTTCTTC.

V and J are TRBV7-9 and TRBJ2-3; 9 nucleotides line up with TRBD1. The germline CDR1 and CDR2 sequences are SEHNR and FQNEAQ (reference sequence). Trimming took 5 bases from V and 2 from J; bases not matched to a gene: 5. This CDR3 comprises 15 residues. CDR3 protein: CASSPGTGLTDTQYF. DNA for the CDR3: TGTGCCAGCAGCCCGGGGACAGGGCTCACAGATACGCAGTATTTT.

The chain is built from TRBV2 and TRBJ2-3, with 15 bases that match TRBD2. J gave up 4 bases and V 6 bases, and 5 bases lay outside the gene matches. The CDR3 extends over 16 amino acids. CDR1 and CDR2 (germline): SNHLY, FYNNEI. The CDR3 DNA reads as TGTGCCAGCAGAGGGACTAGCGGGAGGAGGGCAGATACGCAGTATTTT. Residues: CASRGTSGRRADTQYF.

The gene calls are TRBV18 and TRBJ2-7; D is perhaps TRBD2 (5 bases). The germline V gene encodes CDR1 KGHSH and CDR2 LQKENI. Trimming removed 2 bases at V and 2 bases at J, with 13 bases between. The CDR3 sequence is 15 residues long. The CDR3 reads CASSPGRALAYEQYF. The CDR3 DNA follows: TGTGCCAGCTCACCAGGGCGGGCCCTTGCCTACGAGCAGTACTTC.

The rearrangement links TRBV6-1 to TRBJ1-4; the match to TRBD1 covers 7 bases. Trimming removed 8 bases from V and 3 bases from J; junction bases left unmatched: 9. The CDR3 is 15 residues long. The V gene's germline CDR1 is MNHNS and CDR2 SASEGT. DNA for the CDR3: TGTGCCAGCGACAGGGCCTTGGGGGCTAATGAAAAACTGTTTTTT. Its protein is CASDRALGANEKLFF.

The chain recombines TRBV18 with TRBJ2-5, with D possibly matching TRBD1 (5 bases). The CDR3 sequence is 14 residues long. From germline, CDR1 is KGHSH and CDR2 LQKENI. Trimming removed 3 bases at V and 1 base at J, with 9 bases between. Written as DNA, the CDR3 is TGTGCCAGCTCACCCCAGGGTACCCAAGAGACCCAGTACTTC. Translation: CASSPQGTQETQYF.

The gene calls are TRBV29-1 and TRBJ1-2; no firm D call. The CDR3 runs to 12 residues. Germline CDR1 SQVTM, CDR2 ANQGSEA. V gave up 6 bases and J gave up 4 bases, with 12 bases separating them. Here the CDR3 DNA reads TGCAGCGTCCTCGAGGTCATCTATGGCTACACCTTC. Residues: CSVLEVIYGYTF.

The chain uses TRBV2 and TRBJ1-6; 7 bases are shared with TRBD1. The CDR3 is made up of 15 amino acids. The V gene's germline CDR1 is SNHLY and CDR2 FYNNEI. Trimming took 6 bases from V and 6 from J; bases not matched to a gene: 8. The CDR3, as DNA: TGTGCCAGCAGGGGACAGTCGACCGCTAATTCACCCCTCCACTTT. Protein sequence: CASRGQSTANSPLHF.

V usage is TRBV27 and J usage is TRBJ2-1; D call uncertain. The CDR3 runs 13 residues. Germline V gene lookup returns CDR1 MNHEY and CDR2 SMNVEV (reference sequence). Trimming cost V 3 bases and J 2 bases, with 5 bases left between them. The CDR3 bases are TGTGCCAGCAGTTTCCTAGCCTACAATGAGCAGTTCTTC. Translated: CASSFLAYNEQFF.

The J gene is TRBJ1-5, the V gene TRBV7-2; 8 nucleotides agree with TRBD1. V shed 5 bases and J 12 bases; nucleotides not matched to a gene: 15. The CDR3 runs to 15 residues. Germline-derived CDR1 and CDR2 are SGHTA and FQGNSA. The CDR3 DNA sequence: TGTGCCAGCAGCGGACAGGGTTTAGGGCTGGGCGTCCAGCATTTT. It yields the protein CASSGQGLGLGVQHF.

The chain combines TRBV18 with TRBJ1-1; TRBD1 aligns across 7 bases. CDR1 is KGHSH, CDR2 LQKENI, per germline. Trimming cost V 3 bases and J 1 base; bases outside gene matches: 5. The CDR3 extends over 15 amino acids. CDR3 bases: TGTGCCAGCTCACCTATGGGGACAGCGAACACTGAAGCTTTCTTT. It specifies CASSPMGTANTEAFF.

V and J are TRBV10-3 and TRBJ2-3; 9 bases are shared with TRBD2. With 4 bases clipped from V and 5 bases from J, the junction kept 10 bases outside the gene matches. The CDR3 covers 16 residues. Germline V CDR1 and CDR2: ENHRY, SYGVKD. CDR3 DNA: TGTGCCATCAGTGGGTCGGCGGGGGGGATGAGAGATACGCAGTATTTT. It is translated as CAISGSAGGMRDTQYF.

The chain couples TRBV21-1 to TRBJ1-5. TRBV21-1 is an annotated pseudogene. The CDR3 totals 15 residues. Written as DNA, the CDR3 is TGTGCCAGCAGCAAATCGAAGCGGAGCAATCAGCCCCAGCATTTT. It translates to CASSKSKRSNQPQHF.

This clone turned up a few times. J is TRBJ2-3 and V is TRBV4-2; TRBD2 agrees at 9 bases. Trimming cost V 2 bases and J 2 bases; bases outside gene matches: 8. Germline V CDR1 and CDR2: LGHNA, YNFKEQ. The CDR3 length is 17 residues. The CDR3: CASSQKWGLAFTDTQYF. The CDR3 DNA reads as TGTGCCAGCAGCCAAAAATGGGGACTAGCATTCACAGATACGCAGTATTTT.

The V gene is TRBV4-1, the J gene TRBJ2-2; TRBD2 aligns across 9 bases. V lost 3 bases to trimming and J lost 4 bases; unmatched junction nucleotides: 3. CDR1 MGHRA and CDR2 YSYEKL come from the germline V gene. The CDR3 is 15 residues long. In nucleotides, the CDR3 is TGCGCCAGCAGCCAGGGAGCGGGGGGCACCGGGGAGCTGTTTTTT. Translation: CASSQGAGGTGELFF.

V is TRBV10-1 and J is TRBJ2-3, with 8 nucleotides matching TRBD2. V lost 8 bases and J lost 7; bases outside the gene matches: 8. Germline loops: CDR1 WNHNN, CDR2 SYGVQD (reference sequence). CDR3 size: 13 residues. The CDR3 loop is CASSASGGNTQYF. DNA of the CDR3: TGCGCCAGCTCGGCGAGCGGGGGCAATACGCAGTATTTT.